The 14 T cell receptor beta chains below were found in one sample sequenced in a study of shared clonotypes between healthy human individuals. Using immunoSEQ multiplex PCR, the repertoire was profiled, and TCRdb retains in-frame clones only, with some absent. The table includes hundreds of thousands of clones, 90% to 95% detected once. Naive CD8 populations comprised CD45RO-negative cells positively selected for CCR7, excluding terminally differentiated effector memory CD45RA+ cells. Sequenced sample: naive CD8+ T cells sorted from blood. Receptor source: a man aged 25 to 45 in good health.

The CDR3 is CASSSPGLSYEQYF. The CDR3 nucleotides are TGTGCCAGCAGCTCGCCGGGACTCAGTTACGAGCAGTACTTC. This sequence joins TRBV11-2 and TRBJ2-7; tentative D call: TRBD2 (6 bases). Looked up from germline, CDR1 is SGHAT and CDR2 is FQNNGV. The CDR3 sequence is 14 residues long. Trimming removed 4 bases from V and 4 bases from J, with 14 bases in between.

V usage is TRBV27 and J usage is TRBJ1-1, with D perhaps matching TRBD1 (5 bases). Germline values: CDR1 MNHEY, CDR2 SMNVEV (reference sequence). The CDR3 extends over 14 amino acids. V was shortened by 5 bases and J by 1 base, with 11 bases between the two germline ends. The CDR3 coding sequence is TGTGCCAGCAGTCCACTAGACAGGAACACTGAAGCTTTCTTT. This codes for CASSPLDRNTEAFF.

The rearrangement links TRBV11-2 to TRBJ2-2; D is ambiguous. The CDR3 totals 17 residues. CDR1 SGHAT and CDR2 FQNNGV come from the germline V gene. V was cut by 0 bases and J by 3 bases, with 14 bases left in between. The CDR3 bases are TGTGCCAGCAGCTTAGATCCTGACCCCCGGGACACCGGGGAGCTGTTTTTT. Translation gives CASSLDPDPRDTGELFF.

The CDR3 DNA follows: TGTGCCAGCAGCTTAGATCCTTTGACAGGGTACTCCTACGAGCAGTACTTC. This sequence encodes CASSLDPLTGYSYEQYF. The chain combines TRBV11-2 with TRBJ2-7, with 7 bases identical to TRBD1. The CDR3 consists of 17 residues. Looked up from germline, CDR1 is SGHAT and CDR2 is FQNNGV. With V trimmed by 0 bases and J by 0 bases, 8 bases remained unmatched.

Comment on this clone: At one of its ends the junction is not consistent with the germline gene, which may arise from a read error. The genes are TRBV29-1 and TRBJ2-2; a possible D gene is TRBD1 (6 bases). The CDR3 runs to 13 residues. Germline V gene data show CDR1 as SQVTM and CDR2 as ANQGSEA. CDR3 protein: CSAENQGSGELFF. As DNA, the CDR3 is TGCAGCGCTGAAAATCAGGGGAGTGGGGAGCTGTTTTTT.

The chain has TRBV27 and TRBJ2-7; TRBD2 might be the D (6 bases). V shed 2 bases and J shed 6 bases, with 20 bases lying between them. CDR3 length equals 16 residues. Germline values: CDR1 MNHEY, CDR2 SMNVEV (reference sequence). CDR3: CASSLLAGLSYSEQYF. The DNA of the CDR3 is TGTGCCAGCAGTTTACTCGCCGGACTATCATATTCCGAGCAGTACTTC.

V is TRBV10-1 and J is TRBJ2-7, with 7 bases identical to TRBD2. CDR1 and CDR2 from the germline V gene are WNHNN and SYGVQD (reference sequence). CDR3 length equals 16 residues. With V trimmed by 5 bases and J by 4 bases, 14 bases remained unmatched. CDR3 nucleotides: TGCGCCAGCAGTCCTAGGATGAGCGGGGCCTGGTACGAGCAGTACTTC. It specifies CASSPRMSGAWYEQYF.

The rearrangement uses TRBV19 and TRBJ2-2; 8 nucleotides align to TRBD2. After removal of 2 bases from V and 1 base from J, the junction contained 3 bases not matched to a gene. Germline lookup yields CDR1 LNHDA and CDR2 SQIVND (reference sequence). The CDR3 has 16 residues. CDR3 in amino acids: CASSIMAGGNTGELFF. The CDR3 DNA sequence: TGTGCCAGTAGTATAATGGCGGGAGGGAACACCGGGGAGCTGTTTTTT.

The V call is TRBV10-3, the J call TRBJ2-7; TRBD2 might be the D (6 bases). The CDR3 runs to 14 residues. Per germline, CDR1 ENHRY and CDR2 SYGVKD. Trimming took 8 bases from V and 1 from J, leaving 15 bases between them. The CDR3 DNA is TGTGCCATCGCCGCGCTAGCGACATCCTACGAGCAGTACTTC. Translation: CAIAALATSYEQYF.

The chain combines TRBV5-6 with TRBJ1-2; D unresolved. The length of the CDR3 is 15 residues. Between the trimmed V and J ends, which lost 4 bases and 1 base, there was a span of 14 bases. Per germline, CDR1 SGHDT and CDR2 YYEEEE. CDR3 nucleotide sequence: TGTGCCAGCAGCCCGGCCTGGCTAAATAACTATGGCTACACCTTC. Encoded protein: CASSPAWLNNYGYTF. Combining the CDR3 with reference TRBV5-6 and TRBJ1-2 gives the whole variable domain DAGVTQSPTHLIKTRGQQVTLRCSPKSGHDTVSWYQQALGQGPQFIFQYYEEEERQRGNFPDRFSGHQFPNYSSELNVNALLLGDSALYLCASSPAWLNNYGYTFGSGTRLTVV.

V gene TRBV19 combines with J gene TRBJ2-7; D ambiguous. V shed 7 bases and J shed 6 bases, with 13 bases lying between them. The V gene's germline CDR1 is LNHDA and CDR2 SQIVND (reference sequence). This CDR3 is built from 12 residues. The CDR3 loop is CASNALGGEQYF. CDR3 in DNA: TGTGCCAGTAACGCTCTAGGTGGCGAGCAGTACTTC.

This clone was picked up one time. The chain couples TRBV2 to TRBJ2-1; TRBD2 might be the D (6 bases). Germline loops: CDR1 SNHLY, CDR2 FYNNEI. There are 15 residues in the CDR3. V lost 3 bases, J lost 6 bases, and 15 bases lay in between. Here the CDR3 reads CASSDLTRGFNEQFF. The CDR3 nucleotides read TGTGCCAGCAGTGATTTGACTAGGGGTTTCAATGAGCAGTTCTTC.

CDR3 loop: CASSLNRGGTDEQFF. CDR3 DNA: TGTGCCAGCAGCTTAAATAGGGGAGGTACGGATGAGCAGTTCTTC. V gene TRBV7-9 combines with J gene TRBJ2-1; perhaps TRBD2 as D (6 bases). Germline loops: CDR1 SEHNR, CDR2 FQNEAQ (reference sequence). CDR3 length equals 15 residues. Trimming took 2 bases from V and 8 from J, leaving 16 bases between them.

CDR3 nucleotide sequence: TGTGCCAGCAGTCCCAGCACCGGGGAGCTGTTTTTT. Its translation is CASSPSTGELFF. The rearrangement links TRBV28 to TRBJ2-2; D remains unclear. Trimming shortened V by 5 bases and J by 4 bases, and 5 bases separated the two germline ends. This CDR3 is 12 amino acids long. Germline values: CDR1 MDHEN, CDR2 SYDVKM.